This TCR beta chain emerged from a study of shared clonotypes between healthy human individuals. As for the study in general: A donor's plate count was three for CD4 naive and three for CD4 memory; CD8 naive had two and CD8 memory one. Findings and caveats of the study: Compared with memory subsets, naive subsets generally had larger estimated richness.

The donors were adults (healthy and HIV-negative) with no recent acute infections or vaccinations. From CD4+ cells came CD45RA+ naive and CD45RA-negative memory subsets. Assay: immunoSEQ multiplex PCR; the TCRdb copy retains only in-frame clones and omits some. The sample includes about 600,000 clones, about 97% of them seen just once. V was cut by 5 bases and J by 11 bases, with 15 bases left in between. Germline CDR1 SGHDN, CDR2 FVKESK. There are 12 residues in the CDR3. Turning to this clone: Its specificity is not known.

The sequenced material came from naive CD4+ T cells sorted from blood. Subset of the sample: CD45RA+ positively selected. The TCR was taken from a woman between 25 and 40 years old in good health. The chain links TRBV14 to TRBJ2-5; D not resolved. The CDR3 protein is CASSAWRKEQYF. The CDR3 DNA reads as TGTGCCAGCAGCGCTTGGCGAAAAGAACAGTACTTC.